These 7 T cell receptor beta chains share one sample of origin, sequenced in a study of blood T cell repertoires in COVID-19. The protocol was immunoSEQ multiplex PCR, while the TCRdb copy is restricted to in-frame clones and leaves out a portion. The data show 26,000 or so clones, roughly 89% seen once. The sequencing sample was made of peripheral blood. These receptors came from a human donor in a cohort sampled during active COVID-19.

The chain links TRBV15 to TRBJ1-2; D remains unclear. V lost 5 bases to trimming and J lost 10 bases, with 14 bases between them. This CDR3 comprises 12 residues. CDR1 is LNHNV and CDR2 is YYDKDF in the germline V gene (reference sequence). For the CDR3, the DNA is TGTGCCACCAGCGCCCTCACGGGTGACTACACCTTC. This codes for CATSALTGDYTF.

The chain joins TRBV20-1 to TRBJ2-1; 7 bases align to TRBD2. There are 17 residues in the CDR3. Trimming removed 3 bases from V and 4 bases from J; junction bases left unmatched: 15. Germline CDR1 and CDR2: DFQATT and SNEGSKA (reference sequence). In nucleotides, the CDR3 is TGCAGTGCTAGTGGCCCCGGGCAGCTAGCGGATTACAATGAGCAGTTCTTC. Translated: CSASGPGQLADYNEQFF.

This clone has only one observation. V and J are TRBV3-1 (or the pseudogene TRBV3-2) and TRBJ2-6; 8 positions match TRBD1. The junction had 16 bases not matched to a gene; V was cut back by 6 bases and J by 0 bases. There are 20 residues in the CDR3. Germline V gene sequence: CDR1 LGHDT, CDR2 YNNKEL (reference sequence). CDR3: CASSQPPTTGAGSGANVLTF. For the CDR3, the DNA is TGTGCCAGCAGTCAACCCCCCACGACAGGGGCCGGCTCTGGGGCCAACGTCCTGACTTTC.

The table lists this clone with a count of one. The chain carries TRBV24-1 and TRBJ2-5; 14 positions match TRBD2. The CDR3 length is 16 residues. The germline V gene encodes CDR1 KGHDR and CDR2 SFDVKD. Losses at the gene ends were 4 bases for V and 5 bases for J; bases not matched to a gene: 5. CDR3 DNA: TGTGCCACCAGTGACCGACTAGCGGGAGGGGGGGAGACCCAGTACTTC. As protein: CATSDRLAGGGETQYF.

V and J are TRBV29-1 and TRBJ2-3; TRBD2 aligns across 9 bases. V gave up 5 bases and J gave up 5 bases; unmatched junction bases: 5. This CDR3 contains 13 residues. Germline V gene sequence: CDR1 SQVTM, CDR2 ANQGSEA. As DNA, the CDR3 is TGCAGCGTTTCTAGCGGGGAGCGAGATACGCAGTATTTT. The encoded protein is CSVSSGERDTQYF.

CDR3 sequence (DNA): TGTGCCAGCAGTCCTCTCGACAGCGGGGGGGCGAGGAGTGCGGGAGGCCCCGGGGAGCTGTTTTTT. Protein product: CASSPLDSGGARSAGGPGELFF. The V and J genes are TRBV27 and TRBJ2-2, with TRBD2 matching over 10 bases. Germline CDR1 is MNHEY and CDR2 is SMNVEV (reference sequence). V lost 5 bases, J lost 6 bases, and 27 bases stayed unmatched. The CDR3 contains 22 residues.

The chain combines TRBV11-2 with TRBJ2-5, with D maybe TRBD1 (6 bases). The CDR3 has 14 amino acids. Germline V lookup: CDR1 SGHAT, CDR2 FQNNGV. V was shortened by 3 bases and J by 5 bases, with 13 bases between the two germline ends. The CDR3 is CASSFFTGFETQYF. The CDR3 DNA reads TGTGCCAGCAGCTTTTTCACAGGGTTTGAGACCCAGTACTTC.